One sample yielded the 31 T cell receptor beta chains listed below, sequenced in a study of cytomegalovirus exposure and HLA in healthy donors. Data came from immunoSEQ multiplex PCR; TCRdb stores just in-frame clones and leaves some out. The repertoire holds about 160,000 clones, with about 90% as singletons. Sequences were obtained from PBMCs. Source of these receptors: a woman under 30 in good health and CMV-seropositive.

This clone has just one count. The chain joins TRBV4-3 to TRBJ2-1; 13 positions agree with TRBD2. V dropped 3 bases and J dropped 6; count of bases not matched to a gene: 8. CDR3 length: 17 amino acids. Germline lookup yields CDR1 LGHNA and CDR2 YSLEER. This CDR3 reads CASSQIRTSGSFNEQFF. In DNA form, the CDR3 reads TGCGCCAGCAGCCAGATCCGGACTAGCGGGAGTTTCAATGAGCAGTTCTTC.

The chain recombines TRBV11-2 with TRBJ2-7; possible D gene TRBD1, 6 bases. Trimming removed 4 bases from V and 7 bases from J, with 20 bases in between. This CDR3 contains 15 residues. Germline V gene lookup returns CDR1 SGHAT and CDR2 FQNNGV. CDR3 residues: CASSSIRDTRREQYF. The CDR3 DNA reads as TGTGCCAGCAGCTCGATTCGGGACACCCGTAGAGAGCAGTACTTC.

This chain joins TRBV28 and TRBJ2-7; no reliable D call. Germline V gene lookup returns CDR1 MDHEN and CDR2 SYDVKM. Trimming removed 5 bases at V and 3 bases at J, with 11 bases between. The CDR3 is 13 amino acids. The CDR3 loop is CASSPPNNYEQYF. The CDR3 nucleotides are TGTGCCAGCAGTCCACCCAACAACTACGAGCAGTACTTC.

The chain is built from TRBV5-6 and TRBJ1-6; D possibly corresponds to TRBD1 (5 bases). V lost 5 bases and J 0 bases, leaving 21 bases between the germline ends. From germline, CDR1 is SGHDT and CDR2 YYEEEE. The CDR3 length is 19 residues. The DNA for the CDR3 is TGTGCCAGCAGTCCCGGGACTCAAGGAGGGAGCTCCTATAATTCACCCCTCCACTTT. Translated: CASSPGTQGGSSYNSPLHF.

V is TRBV19 and J is TRBJ2-2, with a weak D call TRBD1 (6 bases). Germline V gives CDR1 LNHDA, CDR2 SQIVND (reference sequence). The CDR3 is made up of 14 amino acids. V lost 6 bases and J 6 bases, leaving 14 bases between the germline ends. The CDR3 sequence: CASSQGLLAGELFF. CDR3 nucleotides: TGTGCCAGTAGCCAGGGGTTACTAGCCGGGGAGCTGTTTTTT.

This clone has only a few counts. The chain links TRBV5-6 to TRBJ1-3; 10 nucleotides agree with TRBD1. Trimming removed 3 bases from V and 5 bases from J; junction bases left unmatched: 8. The CDR3 contains 16 residues. CDR1 is SGHDT, CDR2 YYEEEE, per germline. CDR3 DNA sequence: TGTGCCAGCAGCTCACACCTGACAGGGGGCAGAAACACCATATATTTT. It codes for CASSSHLTGGRNTIYF. The full variable domain, its missing parts supplied by reference TRBV5-6 and TRBJ1-3, is DAGVTQSPTHLIKTRGQQVTLRCSPKSGHDTVSWYQQALGQGPQFIFQYYEEEERQRGNFPDRFSGHQFPNYSSELNVNALLLGDSALYLCASSSHLTGGRNTIYFGEGSWLTVV.

The chain recombines TRBV5-1 with TRBJ1-1; possible D gene TRBD1, 5 bases. This CDR3 region has 14 residues. Trimming stripped 1 base from V and 1 base from J, with 8 bases between. Germline values: CDR1 SGHRS, CDR2 YFSETQ. The CDR3 DNA is TGCGCCAGCAGCTTGTCCAGGGCGAACACTGAAGCTTTCTTT. It codes for CASSLSRANTEAFF. The full variable domain, in which reference TRBV5-1 and TRBJ1-1 provide the parts outside the CDR3, is KAGVTQTPRYLIKTRGQQVTLSCSPISGHRSVSWYQQTPGQGLQFLFEYFSETQRNKGNFPGRFSGRQFSNSRSEMNVSTLELGDSALYLCASSLSRANTEAFFGQGTRLTVV.

V gene TRBV5-1 combines with J gene TRBJ2-7; D is perhaps TRBD1 (5 bases). The CDR3 is 13 amino acids. With 0 bases removed from V and 7 bases from J, the gap between germline ends came to 11 bases. Germline V gene data show CDR1 as SGHRS and CDR2 as YFSETQ. The chain's CDR3 is CASSLVWGGEQYF. The CDR3 DNA reads TGCGCCAGCAGCTTGGTATGGGGCGGAGAGCAGTACTTC.

V gene TRBV2 combines with J gene TRBJ1-4; D might be TRBD1 (6 bases). Germline CDR1 reads SNHLY; CDR2 reads FYNNEI. The V gene lost 4 bases and the J gene lost 5 bases, with 11 bases spanning the gap. The CDR3 totals 14 residues. The CDR3 sequence: CASSGVRGNEKLFF. Here the CDR3 DNA reads TGTGCCAGCAGTGGGGTCAGGGGAAATGAAAAACTGTTTTTT.

V and J are TRBV27 and TRBJ1-6; tentatively, D is TRBD1 (6 bases). The CDR3 is made up of 14 amino acids. Trimming took 6 bases from V and 6 from J, leaving 12 bases between them. CDR1 and CDR2 (germline): MNHEY, SMNVEV (reference sequence). CDR3 sequence reads: CASSPGTINSPLHF. The DNA of the CDR3 is TGTGCCAGCAGCCCCGGGACAATTAATTCACCCCTCCACTTT.

This chain connects TRBV9 to TRBJ2-1; D is perhaps TRBD2 (6 bases). CDR1 and CDR2 (germline): SGDLS, YYNGEE. The CDR3 spans 14 residues. V lost 4 bases and J 11 bases, leaving 19 bases between the germline ends. The CDR3 nucleotides read TGTGCCAGCAGCATAGGGACCCAACGGGGGAAGCAGTTCTTC. Its translation: CASSIGTQRGKQFF.

The gene calls are TRBV5-6 and TRBJ2-5; TRBD1 agrees at 7 bases. The CDR3 is 14 residues long. CDR1 is SGHDT and CDR2 is YYEEEE in the germline V gene. With V trimmed by 2 bases and J by 4 bases, 5 bases remained unmatched. The CDR3 here is CASSLGDRRETQYF. In nucleotides, the CDR3 is TGTGCCAGCAGCTTAGGGGACAGACGAGAGACCCAGTACTTC.

The chain joins TRBV2 to TRBJ1-5, with 7 bases lining up with TRBD1. The trim removed 4 bases at V and 3 bases at J, leaving 6 bases unmatched. This CDR3 is built from 15 residues. Germline values: CDR1 SNHLY, CDR2 FYNNEI. The DNA of the CDR3 is TGTGCCAGCAGTGCGGAGACAGGGTCCAATCAGCCCCAGCATTTT. Its translation: CASSAETGSNQPQHF.

The chain couples TRBV11-3 to TRBJ2-1, with TRBD2 matching over 12 bases. The V gene's germline CDR1 is SGHNT and CDR2 YENEEA. J lost 10 bases, V lost 3 bases, and 4 bases had no gene match. The CDR3 runs 14 residues. The chain's CDR3 is CASSFASGRAEQFF. DNA for the CDR3: TGTGCCAGCAGCTTTGCTAGCGGGAGGGCCGAGCAGTTCTTC.

The chain uses TRBV5-1 and TRBJ1-1; tentatively, D is TRBD1 (6 bases). Germline lookup yields CDR1 SGHRS and CDR2 YFSETQ. V lost 0 bases to trimming and J lost 5 bases, with 11 bases between them. This CDR3 region has 14 residues. Written as DNA, the CDR3 is TGCGCCAGCAGCTTGGCGCAGGGGCGAACTGAAGCTTTCTTT. This encodes CASSLAQGRTEAFF.

The chain couples TRBV28 to TRBJ1-2, with a weak D call TRBD1 (5 bases). CDR1 is MDHEN, CDR2 SYDVKM, per germline. V was pared by 3 bases and J by 5 bases, with 13 bases between. CDR3 size: 14 residues. This CDR3 reads CASSFEPRGYGYTF. In DNA, the CDR3 is TGTGCCAGCAGTTTTGAGCCTCGGGGGTATGGCTACACCTTC.

J is TRBJ2-5 and V is TRBV6-6, with D perhaps TRBD2 (5 bases). The CDR3 has 16 residues. Germline CDR1 and CDR2: MNHNY and SVGAGI (reference sequence). V lost 5 bases to trimming and J lost 5 bases, with 21 bases between them. The CDR3 DNA follows: TGTGCCAGCAGTCCCCAATCCCCGACGGGAATGGAGACCCAGTACTTC. Translating gives CASSPQSPTGMETQYF.

V gene TRBV29-1 combines with J gene TRBJ1-3; maybe TRBD1 (6 bases). The V and J ends lost 4 bases and 2 bases respectively, with 9 bases between them. Germline CDR1 and CDR2: SQVTM and ANQGSEA. The CDR3 loop spans 13 amino acids. CDR3 nucleotide sequence: TGCAGCGTTGGACAGGCGCCTGGAAACACCATATATTTT. This encodes CSVGQAPGNTIYF.

The V and J genes are TRBV4-1 and TRBJ1-6, with D hard to call. Trimming stripped 6 bases from V and 4 bases from J, with 19 bases between. This CDR3 has 17 amino acids. The germline CDR1 and CDR2 sequences are MGHRA and YSYEKL. CDR3 DNA sequence: TGCGCCAGCAGTCCCCTAATGGGCGTGGATTATAATTCACCCCTCCACTTT. This encodes CASSPLMGVDYNSPLHF.

This clone came up once. The chain recombines TRBV28 with TRBJ2-1; 12 bases are shared with TRBD2. The germline V gene has CDR1 MDHEN and CDR2 SYDVKM. The V segment lost 7 bases and the J segment 15 bases; nucleotides outside the gene matches: 13. This CDR3 spans 14 amino acids. The CDR3 reads CASTPGLAGSRWFF. In DNA, the CDR3 is TGTGCCAGCACCCCTGGACTAGCGGGATCGAGGTGGTTCTTC. Supplemented by reference TRBV28 and TRBJ2-1, the full variable domain reads DVKVTQSSRYLVKRTGEKVFLECVQDMDHENMFWYRQDPGLGLRLIYFSYDVKMKEKGDIPEGYSVSREKKERFSLILESASTNQTSMYLCASTPGLAGSRWFFGPGTRLTVL.

This chain uses TRBV29-1 with TRBJ2-2; 9 bases agree with TRBD2. The CDR3 is 20 amino acids. V shed 5 bases, J shed 0 bases, and the junction held 19 bases outside the gene matches. Germline V CDR1 and CDR2: SQVTM, ANQGSEA. The CDR3 loop reads CSVYLGGTSRTLANTGELFF. In DNA form, the CDR3 reads TGCAGCGTTTATTTAGGAGGGACTAGCCGTACTCTAGCGAACACCGGGGAGCTGTTTTTT.

In the case of this clone: The junction departs from germline at one end; a sequencing error may be responsible. The chain uses TRBV27 and TRBJ2-7; 11 bases map to TRBD2. The CDR3 has 15 amino acids. Germline values: CDR1 MNHEY, CDR2 SMNVEV (reference sequence). The CDR3 here is CASSLTSGGSNEQYF. In DNA, the CDR3 is TGTGCCAGCAGTTTAACTAGCGGGGGCTCCAACGAGCAGTACTTC.

This chain links TRBV29-1 with TRBJ1-2, with 9 bases identical to TRBD1. This CDR3 is built from 15 residues. V shed 5 bases and J 8 bases; nucleotides not matched to a gene: 15. Looked up from germline, CDR1 is SQVTM and CDR2 is ANQGSEA. In DNA, the CDR3 is TGCAGCGTTCCTACACTGACAGGGGGTCTTGAGGGCTACACCTTC. Its translation: CSVPTLTGGLEGYTF.

The J gene is TRBJ1-1, the V gene TRBV4-1; possible D gene TRBD1, 5 bases. The V gene's germline CDR1 is MGHRA and CDR2 YSYEKL. The V end was cut by 0 bases, the J end by 2 bases, with 13 bases between. CDR3 size: 16 residues. The CDR3 region is CASSQDPRQFNTEAFF. Here the CDR3 DNA reads TGCGCCAGCAGCCAAGACCCACGACAGTTCAACACTGAAGCTTTCTTT.

This clone was counted many times. The chain employs TRBV27 and TRBJ2-6; 8 bases are shared with TRBD1. The germline gives CDR1 MNHEY, CDR2 SMNVEV (reference sequence). This CDR3 is 16 amino acids long. V was clipped by 8 bases and J by 1 base; unmatched bases: 7. This CDR3 is CASGDRGGSGANVLTF. CDR3 bases: TGTGCCAGCGGAGACAGGGGAGGATCTGGGGCCAACGTCCTGACTTTC.

V usage is TRBV2 and J usage is TRBJ2-2; 7 positions agree with TRBD1. The CDR3 length is 16 residues. Trimming at V came to 3 bases and at J to 3 bases, leaving 7 bases not matched to a gene. In germline, CDR1 is SNHLY, CDR2 FYNNEI. The CDR3 DNA follows: TGTGCCAGCAGTGATGGACAGGACCTCGACACCGGGGAGCTGTTTTTT. The encoded protein is CASSDGQDLDTGELFF.

This clone was detected only once. V is TRBV5-5 and J is TRBJ1-4; D not certain. The germline gives CDR1 SGHKS, CDR2 YYEKEE (reference sequence). This CDR3 spans 13 amino acids. Trimming took 1 base from V and 7 from J, leaving 8 bases between them. CDR3 nucleotides: TGTGCCAGCAGCTTGCTTACGGTTGAAAAACTGTTTTTT. Translation: CASSLLTVEKLFF.

V is TRBV7-9 and J is TRBJ1-4; 8 bases match TRBD1. Germline trimming cut 5 bases from V and 5 bases from J; bases unmatched to any gene: 7. CDR1 and CDR2 (germline): SEHNR, FQNEAQ (reference sequence). CDR3 size: 15 residues. The chain's CDR3 is CASSHDRGRNEKLFF. In nucleotides, the CDR3 is TGTGCCAGCAGCCATGACAGGGGAAGAAATGAAAAACTGTTTTTT.

V usage is TRBV13 and J usage is TRBJ2-1, with a weak D call TRBD2 (6 bases). The length of the CDR3 is 18 residues. With 2 bases removed from V and 1 base from J, the gap between germline ends came to 18 bases. Germline-derived CDR1 and CDR2 are PRHDT and FYEKMQ (reference sequence). CDR3 sequence reads: CASSLSPPIAASYNEQFF. CDR3 in DNA: TGTGCCAGCAGCTTAAGTCCTCCGATAGCGGCGTCCTACAATGAGCAGTTCTTC.

The J gene is TRBJ2-5, the V gene TRBV5-1; D perhaps matches TRBD2 (6 bases). The CDR3 spans 14 residues. The V end lost 1 base, the J end lost 5 bases, and 12 bases lay between the germline ends. Germline CDR1 and CDR2: SGHRS and YFSETQ. This CDR3 is CASSLTVGGETQYF. The CDR3 DNA reads as TGCGCCAGCAGCTTGACCGTTGGGGGGGAGACCCAGTACTTC.

The chain uses TRBV9 and TRBJ2-3, with TRBD2 identical over 14 bases. Trimming at V came to 3 bases and at J to 3 bases, leaving 3 bases not matched to a gene. The length of the CDR3 is 16 residues. Germline values: CDR1 SGDLS, CDR2 YYNGEE. Written as DNA, the CDR3 is TGTGCCAGCAGCGGCGGACTAGCGGGGGGTACAGATACGCAGTATTTT. As protein: CASSGGLAGGTDTQYF.